These T cell receptor beta chains were read from a single sample in a study of Ad26.COV2.S vaccination and SARS-CoV-2 variants. Method: immunoSEQ multiplex PCR; TCRdb's copy keeps in-frame clones and lacks some. This table has some 410,000 clones, around 92% appearing once. Source: peripheral blood, taken in a trial of Ad26.COV2.S vaccine versus placebo. The receptors here all came from a person aged 18 to 59 who received the Ad26.COV2.S COVID-19 vaccine or a placebo. Each CDR3 is given with its conserved first and last residue. Fields, in order: D gene, J gene, clone size, V gene, CDR3 protein, CDR3 DNA. A D gene is named only where the DNA matches it firmly. Not all rows give a size; the values are once, few, many and, for expanded clones, a class.

>NA|TRBJ1-2|NA|TRBV13
CASSFSGTRGYTF
TGTGCCAGCAGCTTTTCTGGGACGCGCGGCTACACCTTC
>TRBD1|TRBJ1-5|NA|TRBV30
CAWSPGQGTYQPQHF
TGTGCCTGGAGCCCGGGACAGGGTACATATCAGCCCCAGCATTTT
>TRBD1|TRBJ2-3|NA|TRBV4-1
CASSLGSAGGDTQYF
TGCGCCAGCAGCCTGGGGTCGGCAGGGGGAGATACGCAGTATTTT
>TRBD2|TRBJ2-7|NA|TRBV28
CASSATDRASLAGGGEQYF
TGTGCCAGCAGCGCCACGGACAGGGCTAGCCTAGCGGGGGGTGGGGAGCAGTACTTC
>NA|TRBJ1-1|NA|TRBV7-9
CASSTSPKTEAFF
TGTGCCAGCAGCACAAGCCCTAAGACTGAAGCTTTCTTT
>NA|TRBJ2-7|few|TRBV10-1
CASSGTDGEQYF
TGCGCCAGCAGTGGGACGGACGGCGAGCAGTACTTC
>NA|TRBJ2-3|NA|TRBV29-1
CSVEATDTQYF
TGCAGCGTTGAAGCGACAGATACGCAGTATTTT
>NA|TRBJ1-4|NA|TRBV30
CAWAQGIPNEKLFF
TGTGCCTGGGCTCAGGGGATCCCTAATGAAAAACTGTTTTTT
>TRBD1|TRBJ2-7|NA|TRBV19
CASSRQQGTYEQYF
TGTGCCAGTAGTAGACAACAGGGGACCTACGAGCAGTACTTC
>TRBD2|TRBJ2-7|NA|TRBV4-1
CASSRAGGANVPVEQYF
TGCGCCAGCAGTCGAGCGGGGGGGGCGAATGTGCCCGTAGAGCAGTACTTC
>TRBD1|TRBJ1-5|NA|TRBV19
CASTGDRGFNQPQHF
TGTGCCAGTACCGGAGACAGGGGCTTTAATCAGCCCCAGCATTTT
>NA|TRBJ1-1|NA|TRBV5-4
CASSLQYPAGRAFF
TGTGCCAGCAGCCTTCAGTACCCAGCCGGCAGGGCTTTCTTT
>NA|TRBJ1-1|NA|TRBV6-5
CASRNNRDTEAFF
TGTGCCAGCAGGAACAACCGGGACACTGAAGCTTTCTTT
>NA|TRBJ1-5|once|TRBV5-6
CASSLVSAPNQPQHF
TGTGCCAGCAGCTTGGTCTCGGCCCCCAATCAGCCCCAGCATTTT
>NA|TRBJ2-3|NA|TRBV7-2
CASSLAYGDTQYF
TGTGCCAGCAGCTTAGCGTACGGAGATACGCAGTATTTT
>NA|TRBJ2-3|many|TRBV6-4
CASSDSSGADTQYF
TGTGCCAGCAGTGACTCGTCCGGAGCCGATACGCAGTATTTT
>NA|TRBJ2-3|NA|TRBV5-4
CASSARTVDTQYF
TGTGCCAGCAGCGCTAGGACCGTAGATACGCAGTATTTT
>NA|TRBJ2-2|NA|TRBV28
CASSRRAGELFF
TGTGCCAGCAGCCGGCGGGCCGGGGAGCTGTTTTTT
>NA|TRBJ1-6|NA|TRBV2
CASSARSSSYNSPLHF
TGTGCCAGCAGTGCCAGAAGCAGCTCCTATAATTCACCCCTCCACTTT
>TRBD1|TRBJ2-7|NA|TRBV7-2
CASSRTGTGPYEQYF
TGTGCCAGCAGCCGTACCGGGACAGGGCCCTACGAGCAGTACTTC
>NA|TRBJ2-3|NA|TRBV10-3
CAISEIISTDTQYF
TGTGCCATCAGTGAGATAATTAGCACAGATACGCAGTATTTT
>NA|TRBJ1-5|NA|TRBV19
CASRGISNQPQHF
TGTGCCAGTAGAGGGATAAGTAATCAGCCCCAGCATTTT
>NA|TRBJ1-6|few|TRBV3-1/TRBV3-2
CASSSYNSPLHF
TGTGCCAGCAGCTCATATAATTCACCCCTCCACTTT
>NA|TRBJ1-4|NA|TRBV12-5
CASGLGAGGNEKLFF
TGTGCTAGTGGTTTGGGGGCAGGAGGTAATGAAAAACTGTTTTTT
>TRBD1|TRBJ2-7|NA|TRBV19
CASSIIPGQGFGEQYF
TGTGCCAGTTCCATAATACCGGGACAGGGCTTCGGGGAGCAGTACTTC
>TRBD1|TRBJ2-7|NA|TRBV19
CASSLGQGYEQYF
TGTGCCAGTAGTTTGGGACAGGGCTACGAGCAGTACTTC
>NA|TRBJ1-1|NA|TRBV2
CASSEAGLRDYPAAFF
TGTGCCAGCAGTGAAGCCGGGTTGCGGGACTATCCCGCAGCTTTCTTT
>NA|TRBJ1-1|NA|TRBV5-8
CASSLVLGGGGTEAFF
TGTGCCAGCAGCTTGGTCTTAGGAGGAGGGGGGACTGAAGCTTTCTTT
>NA|TRBJ2-5|NA|TRBV5-1
CASSFAGTQKTQYF
TGCGCCAGCAGCTTCGCCGGGACACAAAAGACCCAGTACTTC
>NA|TRBJ1-6|few|TRBV28
CASGRDWQISPLHF
TGTGCCAGCGGACGGGACTGGCAAATTTCACCCCTCCACTTT
>NA|TRBJ1-2|once|TRBV14
CASSQDGNGYYYGYTF
TGTGCCAGCAGCCAAGATGGCAACGGATATTACTATGGCTACACCTTC
>TRBD2|TRBJ2-7|NA|TRBV6-5
CASTGGGYEQYF
TGTGCCAGCACGGGGGGGGGCTACGAGCAGTACTTC
>NA|TRBJ1-2|NA|TRBV27
CASSSPLRGAYGYTF
TGTGCCAGCAGTTCGCCCCTCAGGGGCGCATACGGCTACACCTTC
>TRBD1|TRBJ1-2|NA|TRBV27
CASSLFPKSMDRGPNYGYTF
TGTGCCAGCAGTTTATTCCCCAAATCTATGGACAGGGGGCCTAACTATGGCTACACCTTC
>TRBD1|TRBJ1-1|NA|TRBV4-1
CASRQSGQGALGTEAFF
TGCGCCAGCAGGCAATCGGGACAGGGGGCGCTGGGGACTGAAGCTTTCTTT
>TRBD2|TRBJ2-7|NA|TRBV7-2
CASSPLSIRLAGGSYEQYF
TGTGCCAGCAGCCCCTTATCTATCCGACTAGCGGGGGGATCCTACGAGCAGTACTTC
>TRBD2|TRBJ2-2|few|TRBV18
CASSPNRTPGGTGELFF
TGTGCCAGCTCCCCGAATCGGACCCCGGGAGGGACCGGGGAGCTGTTTTTT
>TRBD2|TRBJ2-1|NA|TRBV5-1
CASSSLGGVAYNEQFF
TGCGCCAGCAGCTCACTGGGAGGGGTAGCCTACAATGAGCAGTTCTTC
>NA|TRBJ1-1|NA|TRBV5-4
CASSTGRGLNTEAFF
TGTGCCAGCAGCACCGGGAGGGGACTGAACACTGAAGCTTTCTTT
>NA|TRBJ2-7|few|TRBV5-1
CASSSRADTIPREQYF
TGCGCCAGCAGCTCCCGGGCGGACACCATTCCGAGGGAGCAGTACTTC